Below are 8 T cell receptor beta chains sequenced from a single sample in a study of T cells after yellow fever vaccination. TCRdb reprocessed the 5' RACE reads with MiXCR, giving one entry per CDR3 protein. The sample has some 120,000 distinct CDR3 sequences, around 15% seen once. The material was CD8+ T cells sorted from PBMCs, obtained 5 days after the yellow fever booster vaccination. The receptor source for this set is a man between 18 and 29 years old who received the YFV17D yellow fever vaccine.

This rearrangement joins TRBV2 to TRBJ2-7; 8 nucleotides line up with TRBD1. From germline, CDR1 is SNHLY and CDR2 FYNNEI. The CDR3 sequence is 13 residues long. Germline trimming cut 8 bases from V and 4 bases from J; bases unmatched to any gene: 7. CDR3 protein: CASRVNRGYEQYF. The CDR3 DNA follows: TGTGCCAGCCGCGTTAACAGGGGGTACGAGCAGTACTTC.

This clonotype was counted between two and nine times. V is TRBV11-2 and J is TRBJ1-2, with 8 bases identical to TRBD1. The CDR3 runs 16 residues. The germline CDR1 and CDR2 sequences are SGHAT and FQNNGV. V gave up 1 base and J gave up 6 bases; unmatched junction bases: 10. CDR3 DNA sequence: TGTGCCAGCAGCTTAGGGGCAGGGGGCGCGGGTCATGGCTACACCTTC. This encodes CASSLGAGGAGHGYTF.

This chain connects TRBV4-3 to TRBJ2-7, with TRBD1 matching over 9 bases. The CDR3 loop spans 14 amino acids. Germline V gives CDR1 LGHNA, CDR2 YSLEER. Losses at the gene ends were 5 bases for V and 2 bases for J; bases not matched to a gene: 4. The CDR3 DNA reads as TGCGCCAGCAGCTTAGACAGGGGGACCTACGAGCAGTACTTC. Translated, it gives CASSLDRGTYEQYF.

The J gene is TRBJ2-3, the V gene TRBV25-1, with unresolved D. The germline V and J ends were trimmed by 0 bases and 4 bases, with 11 bases remaining between them. Germline CDR1 MGHDK, CDR2 SYGVNS. CDR3 length: 15 residues. The CDR3 nucleotides are TGTGCCAGCAGTGAATATTTAAGGGTGGCAGATACGCAGTATTTT. Protein: CASSEYLRVADTQYF. Drawing the rest from reference TRBV25-1 and TRBJ2-3, the complete variable domain is EADIYQTPRYLVIGTGKKITLECSQTMGHDKMYWYQQDPGMELHLIHYSYGVNSTEKGDLSSESTVSRIRTEHFPLTLESARPSHTSQYLCASSEYLRVADTQYFGPGTRLTVL.

This chain uses TRBV5-5 with TRBJ2-7, with 7 bases lining up with TRBD1. The CDR3 covers 13 residues. Per germline, CDR1 SGHKS and CDR2 YYEKEE (reference sequence). J lost 6 bases, V lost 5 bases, and 8 bases had no gene match. CDR3 coding DNA: TGTGCCAGCAGACTGAGGGACAGTTCCGAGCAGTACTTC. Its protein product is CASRLRDSSEQYF.

Many counts were recorded for this clonotype. The chain recombines TRBV4-1 with TRBJ2-1; TRBD2 is a possible D gene (6 bases). Germline V gene data show CDR1 as MGHRA and CDR2 as YSYEKL. The CDR3 covers 16 residues. V lost 3 bases to trimming and J lost 0 bases, with 12 bases between them. CDR3 in amino acids: CASSHVGGSSYNEQFF. As DNA, the CDR3 is TGCGCCAGCAGCCACGTGGGGGGTAGCTCCTACAATGAGCAGTTCTTC.

This clonotype has just a few counts. V and J are TRBV7-2 and TRBJ2-3, with D maybe TRBD2 (5 bases). Trimming cost V 6 bases and J 1 base, with 14 bases left between them. Germline V gene sequence: CDR1 SGHTA, CDR2 FQGNSA. The CDR3 totals 15 residues. CDR3 DNA: TGTGCCAGCAGACCCATACTAGTTGGCACAGATACGCAGTATTTT. Translated: CASRPILVGTDTQYF.

This clonotype has more than one count but fewer than ten. The chain is built from TRBV11-2 and TRBJ1-4, with D possibly matching TRBD1 (6 bases). The germline V and J ends were trimmed by 2 bases and 2 bases, with 9 bases remaining between them. The V gene's germline CDR1 is SGHAT and CDR2 FQNNGV. The length of the CDR3 is 15 residues. The CDR3 here is CASSLTGRTNEKLFF. As DNA, the CDR3 is TGTGCCAGCAGCTTAACAGGGAGGACTAATGAAAAACTGTTTTTT. The variable domain in full, with the rest retrieved from reference TRBV11-2 and TRBJ1-4, is EAGVAQSPRYKIIEKRQSVAFWCNPISGHATLYWYQQILGQGPKLLIQFQNNGVVDDSQLPKDRFSAERLKGVDSTLKIQPAKLEDSAVYLCASSLTGRTNEKLFFGSGTQLSVL.